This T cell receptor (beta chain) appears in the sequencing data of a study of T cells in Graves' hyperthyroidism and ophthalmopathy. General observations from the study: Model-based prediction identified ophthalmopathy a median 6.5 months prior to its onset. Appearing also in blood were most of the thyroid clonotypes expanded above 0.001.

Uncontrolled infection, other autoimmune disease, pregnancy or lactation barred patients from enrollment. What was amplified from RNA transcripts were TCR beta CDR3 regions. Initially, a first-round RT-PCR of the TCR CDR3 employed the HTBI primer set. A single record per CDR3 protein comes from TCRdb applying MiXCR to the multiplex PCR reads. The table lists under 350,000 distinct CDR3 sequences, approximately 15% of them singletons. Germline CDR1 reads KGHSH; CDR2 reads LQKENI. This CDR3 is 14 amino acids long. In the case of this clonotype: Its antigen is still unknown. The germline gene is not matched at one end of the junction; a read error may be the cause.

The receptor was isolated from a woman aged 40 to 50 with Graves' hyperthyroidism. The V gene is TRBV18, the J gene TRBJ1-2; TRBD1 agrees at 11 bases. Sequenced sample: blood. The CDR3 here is CASPPDRGQRGYTF. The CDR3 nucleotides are TGTGCCAGCCCACCGGACAGGGGGCAGCGAGGCTACACCTTC.